The entry below gives a single TCR beta chain sequence along with its context. Its target is not known. Libraries were prepared by immunoSEQ multiplex PCR; TCRdb keeps only in-frame clonotypes and omits some of them. The sample lists roughly 50,000 clones, 80% to 90% occurring once. This record belongs to a study of OX40 agonist ivuxolimab in advanced cancers. Study details: The dose of intravenous ivuxolimab that patients received every 2 weeks ranged from 0.01 to 10 mg/kg. Of mixed ages from roughly 23 to 80 and averaging about 56 years, the group was just under 85% male. General study results and limits: The investigators did not determine what antigen specificity the expanded peripheral T cells had.

The ends lost 2 bases at V and 7 bases at J; junction bases unmatched: 5. The germline V gene encodes CDR1 MNHEY and CDR2 SVGAGI. This CDR3 is built from 15 residues. The gene calls are TRBV6-5 and TRBJ2-4, with 10 bases fitting TRBD1. The clonotype comes from an adult with an advanced solid tumor such as melanoma, head and neck, liver or kidney cancer. The sample in question was CD4+ or CD8+ T cells sorted from blood, obtained in a trial of the OX40 agonist ivuxolimab. CDR3 in amino acids: CASSYGTGEGNIQYF. As DNA, the CDR3 is TGTGCCAGCAGTTACGGGACAGGGGAAGGCAACATTCAGTACTTC.